The 2 T cell receptor beta chains reported below all come from one sample, sequenced in a study of beta chain features in type 1 diabetes. Isolated RNA was reverse transcribed in full, so expressed TCRB transcripts were sequenced. Assay used: immunoSEQ multiplex PCR; TCRdb lists only in-frame clones, some missing. The repertoire holds about 140,000 clones, with 6% to 7.5% as singletons. The sequencing sample was made of central memory CD4+ T cells from blood. The source is a woman aged 30 to 39 in good health.

This clone has at least ten counts. J is TRBJ2-1 and V is TRBV28; D perhaps matches TRBD2 (7 bases). Germline assignment: CDR1 MDHEN and CDR2 SYDVKM. This CDR3 is built from 14 residues. With 8 bases removed from V and 0 bases from J, the gap between germline ends came to 11 bases. The CDR3 DNA reads as TGTGCCAGCGGGGGCGGGGGCTCCTACAATGAGCAGTTCTTC. Translating it yields CASGGGGSYNEQFF.

Worth noting for this clone: This same CDR3 is encoded by further DNA sequences in the sample. The chain joins TRBV28 to TRBJ2-2; 13 nucleotides line up with TRBD2. The CDR3 is made up of 17 amino acids. In germline, CDR1 is MDHEN, CDR2 SYDVKM. V shed 3 bases, J shed 7 bases, and the junction held 8 bases outside the gene matches. CDR3 bases: TGTGCCAGCAGTTTGCCCGGGACTAGCGGGATGATCGGGGAGCTGTTTTTT. Protein product: CASSLPGTSGMIGELFF.